This T cell receptor beta chain was recovered during a study of OX40 agonist ivuxolimab in advanced cancers. TCRdb's copy holds only in-frame clones and misses some; the assay was immunoSEQ multiplex PCR. The profile covers about 75,000 clones, with about 88% appearing a single time and about 8% taken by the ten largest. This CDR3 contains 16 residues. CDR1 is SGHVS and CDR2 is FNYEAQ in the germline V gene. V lost 0 bases and J lost 2; bases outside the gene matches: 3. The chain recombines TRBV7-6 with TRBJ2-1, with 8 nucleotides matching TRBD1. The sample in question was CD4+ or CD8+ T cells sorted from blood, obtained in a trial of the OX40 agonist ivuxolimab. The receptor comes from an adult with an advanced solid tumor such as melanoma, head and neck, liver or kidney cancer. CDR3 protein: CASSLAGTGPYNEQFF. The CDR3 nucleotides read TGTGCCAGCAGCTTAGCGGGGACAGGACCCTACAATGAGCAGTTCTTC. Together with reference TRBV7-6 and TRBJ2-1, the CDR3 gives the full variable domain: GAGVSQSPRYKVTKRGQDVALRCDPISGHVSLYWYRQALGQGPEFLTYFNYEAQQDKSGLPNDRFSAERPEGSISTLTIQRTEQRDSAMYRCASSLAGTGPYNEQFFGPGTRLTVL.